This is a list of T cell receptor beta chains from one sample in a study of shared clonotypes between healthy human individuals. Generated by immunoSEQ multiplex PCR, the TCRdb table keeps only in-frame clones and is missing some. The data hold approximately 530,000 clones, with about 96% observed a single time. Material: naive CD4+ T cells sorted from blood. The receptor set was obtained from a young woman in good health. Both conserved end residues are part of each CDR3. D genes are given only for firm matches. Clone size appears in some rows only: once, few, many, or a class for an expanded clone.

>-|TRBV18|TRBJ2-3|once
TGTGCCAGCTCACTAACACGACAGAAATCAGATACGCAGTATTTT
CASSLTRQKSDTQYF
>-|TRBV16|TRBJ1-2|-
TGTGCCAGCAGCCAATTGTTTGGGACCTCCCATGGCTACACCTTC
CASSQLFGTSHGYTF
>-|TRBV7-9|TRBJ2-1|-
TGTGCCAGCAGCCATACAGGGTTCGTGGATGAGCAGTTCTTC
CASSHTGFVDEQFF
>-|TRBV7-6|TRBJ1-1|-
TGTGCCAGCAGCTCATACAGAATGAACACTGAAGCTTTCTTT
CASSSYRMNTEAFF
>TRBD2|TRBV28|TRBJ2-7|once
TGTGCCAGCAGGCCGACTAGCGTTATGTCCGAGCAGTACTTC
CASRPTSVMSEQYF
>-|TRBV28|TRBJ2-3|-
TGTGCCAGCAGTTTAATATCAGGCGGCACAGATACGCAGTATTTT
CASSLISGGTDTQYF
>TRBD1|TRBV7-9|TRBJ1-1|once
TGTGCCAGCAGCTCCCCAGGGGGCCGAGGGACTGAAGCTTTCTTT
CASSSPGGRGTEAFF
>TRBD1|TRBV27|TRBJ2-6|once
TGTGCCAGCAGTTTATTTGCAGGGGGCGCTGGGGCCAACGTCCTGACTTTC
CASSLFAGGAGANVLTF
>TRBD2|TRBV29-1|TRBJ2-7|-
TGCAGCGCCGGAGCGGGAGGGCCAGGAGAGCAGTACTTC
CSAGAGGPGEQYF
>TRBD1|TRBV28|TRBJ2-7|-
TGTGCCAGCAGCCTGACAGGGGTTGGCTACGAGCAGTACTTC
CASSLTGVGYEQYF
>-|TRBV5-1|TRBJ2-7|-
TGCGCCAGCAGCTTAAGCGCTGGGCAGTCCTACGAGCAGTACTTC
CASSLSAGQSYEQYF
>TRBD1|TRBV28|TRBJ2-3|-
TGTGCCAGCAGTTTAGTGGGACAGGGGCTAGATACGCAGTATTTT
CASSLVGQGLDTQYF
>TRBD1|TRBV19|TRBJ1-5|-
TGTGCCAGTAGCCGATCCGGACAGGGAAGCAATCAGCCCCAGCATTTT
CASSRSGQGSNQPQHF
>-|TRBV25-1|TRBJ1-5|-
TGTGCCAGCAGTCCGGGGGGGAAGGGTCCCCATCAGCCCCAGCATTTT
CASSPGGKGPHQPQHF
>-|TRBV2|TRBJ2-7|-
TGTGCCAGCAGTGTAGAGGGCTACGAGCAGTACTTC
CASSVEGYEQYF
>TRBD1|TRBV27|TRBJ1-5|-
TGTGCCAGCAGTTTCAAAGACAGGGGTCCAAATCAGCCCCAGCATTTT
CASSFKDRGPNQPQHF
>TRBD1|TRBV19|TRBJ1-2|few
TGTGCCAGTAGGACAGGGGATGGCTACACCTTC
CASRTGDGYTF
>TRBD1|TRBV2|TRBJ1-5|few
TGTGCCAGCATGACAGGGCCTCTAGATCAGCCCCAGCATTTT
CASMTGPLDQPQHF
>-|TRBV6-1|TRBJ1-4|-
TGTGCCAGCAGTTCAGGGGCGACTAATGAAAAACTGTTTTTT
CASSSGATNEKLFF
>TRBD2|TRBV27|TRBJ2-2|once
TGTGCCAGCAGTTTCCACCCGCGGGGGGGCGGGAACACCGGGGAGCTGTTTTTT
CASSFHPRGGGNTGELFF
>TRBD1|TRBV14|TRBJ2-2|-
TGTGCCAGCAGCTACCGGGACAGGGGGCACACCGGGGAGCTGTTTTTT
CASSYRDRGHTGELFF